This T cell receptor (beta chain) emerged from a study of cytomegalovirus exposure and HLA in healthy donors (dated by TCRdb to 2016 to 2017). About the full investigation: In an earlier analysis of 587 of the donors, approximately 300 Gb of sequence data and 100 million or so unique TCR beta sequences from 180 million or so T cells were reported. An early release covering approximately 600 HLA-typed donors comprised roughly 300 gigabases of sequencing data and around 85 million unique TCR sequences. Of the roughly 410 genotyped donors, 81% were placed in the genetic ancestry cluster associated with self-reported Caucasian donors. The study aimed to test whether cataloging public T cell receptors could reveal signatures of past pathogen exposure. The study used immunosequencing to profile the T cell repertoires of hundreds of subjects and linked those repertoires to cytomegalovirus serostatus. In addition to the first cohort of roughly 700 subjects, a separate validation cohort of some 120 different subjects was used. High-throughput TCR immunosequencing, statistical association of individual TCRs with disease status, and machine learning were combined to predict cytomegalovirus infection status. A later analysis re-examined previously published TCR beta repertoires from hundreds of donors and added high-resolution HLA genotyping to investigate patterns of TCR occurrence. The later analysis used no new phenotypic data to find candidate immune exposures, relying instead on TCR beta sequences and their occurrence across donors. An earlier analysis of 587 of the donors used high-throughput TCR beta sequencing to judge whether each TCR beta V gene segment behaved as functional or pseudogenic. Donor age, sex, ethnicity and CMV serostatus were collected together with the repertoire data. A later genetic analysis took genome-wide SNP genotypes for about three fifths of the 666 donors and used that subset as a discovery cohort. Every discovery cohort repertoire had been produced on one sequencing platform. HLA typing included class I and class II loci at four-digit resolution. Typing coverage differed by locus: A, B, C, DRB1 and DQB1 were typed in about 620-630 donors, DQA1 in about 500, DPA1 in around 600, and DPB1 in 472. Roughly 5 DR-DQ haplotypes were treated as single units for association and clustering because of strong linkage in the cohort. On average, over 200,000 unique TCR beta nucleotide sequences were sequenced per donor among 398 genotyped donors of the cohort, with 15% to 20% of those sequences being non-productive. General findings and caveats noted by the study authors: The study gave a list of about 170 TCR beta chains associated with cytomegalovirus. The earlier analysis of 450 to 700 of the donors excluded seventeen rarely observed V segments, including chromosome 9 orphons, because counts were too low. Linkage disequilibrium might explain the correlated functional status among segregating V segments, but an unknown experimental factor could not be excluded. Most TCR sequences were seen in very few donors, while some public TCRs were found in many individuals. According to a later analysis, most CMV-associated TCR beta chains appeared to be HLA-restricted, and the HLA associations seemed to be driven largely by CMV exposure. A cluster of highly shared sequence variants was judged likely to be a technical artifact of the sequencing pipeline. Compared with equally common non-associated chains, HLA-associated TCR beta chains in a later analysis were more clonally expanded and had lower generation probabilities. Three of the identified cytomegalovirus-associated TCR beta chains were confirmed in vitro to be specific for cytomegalovirus antigens. The 87-base-pair reads could not distinguish some IMGT-functional V segments, including TRBV6-2 and TRBV6-3, so those segments were excluded. A later genetic analysis reported fewer N-insertions in productive TCRs among donors in an Asian-associated ancestry cluster than the 666-donor mean. Cytomegalovirus status was reported to be diagnosed by the classifier with high specificity and sensitivity in both the original and validation cohorts. A further reported finding was that TCR beta sequences accurately predicted the HLA-A and HLA-B alleles for most subjects in the first cohort. The authors suggested that the approach could potentially be extended to other disease states and immunological phenotypes. Because some donors lacked HLA typing at each locus, the association tests relied only on the typed subset. According to a later analysis, TCR association rates differed among HLA loci, with DRB1 alleles showing the most associated TCRs and HLA-C alleles showing the fewest. A later genetic analysis associated a missense DCLRE1C variant with V-gene and J-gene trimming of TCR beta chains, and an independent cohort replicated the association. The only immune exposure information available for the cohort was CMV serostatus. Strong co-occurrence of HLA alleles, especially DR and DQ, made assigning TCR associations to individual alleles difficult. This cohort had only TCR beta chains sequenced, and the lack of alpha or paired-chain data limited which features could be detected. In a later analysis, several top co-occurrence clusters were reported to appear linked to parvovirus B19, influenza, CMV and Epstein-Barr virus. The presence/absence analyses assumed that sequencing depth was roughly uniform across donors, and that assumption may not be true. In a later analysis, some 17,000 TCR beta sequences were associated with specific HLA alleles at a false discovery rate of 0.05. Broadly in line with IMGT annotations, most TCR beta V segments showed up in productive rearrangements about 87% or about 30% of the time in an earlier analysis of a few hundred of the donors.

Points on this clone: Its antigen specificity is not known. No base-level quality is on record; no much larger clone is a single base apart.

The library was generated by the immunoSEQ multiplex PCR assay. For the multiplex PCR, a mixture combining 60 forward primers for TCR Vbeta segments and 13 reverse primers for TCR Jbeta segments was used. The CDR3 region of rearranged TCR beta genes was amplified from genomic DNA with a multiplex PCR assay. The amplified TCR beta libraries were sequenced on the Illumina HiSeq System as 87-base-pair reads. As for how the authors treated the data: A later analysis counted approximately 84 million unique TCR beta chains across the 650 to 800 repertoires, and 9.5 million to 11 million of these chains were shared by at least two donors. To remove PCR and sequencing errors, raw reads were error-corrected and collapsed into unique sequences using a nearest-neighbor algorithm that merged closely related sequences. Alignment of CDR3 sequences to IMGT reference sequences was used to assign V, D and J gene segments. Each retained sequence needed at least a six-nucleotide match to both a V gene segment and a J gene segment. Rearrangements were called productive when the CDR3 lacked stop codons and stayed in frame with V and J; all others were non-productive. CDR3 was defined by IMGT convention, running from the second conserved V-encoded cysteine to the conserved J-encoded phenylalanine. Sequences without an unambiguous match to a single V gene segment were excluded from the earlier analysis of about 600 of the donors. An earlier analysis of approximately 590 of the donors classified V segments as functional when productive rearrangements were above 56.7% and as segregating when the standard deviation between donors was above 5%. To diagnose cytomegalovirus status from the catalog of TCR beta chain sequences, a statistical classification framework was built. In a later analysis, V and J genes were assigned by comparing TCR nucleotide sequences against IMGT/GENE-DB human TR gene sequences. The TCRdist pipeline was used in a later analysis to assign CDR3 sequences and most-parsimonious VDJ recombination scenarios. In a later analysis, every TCR beta chain was defined by the combination of its CDR3 amino acid sequence and its V-gene family, and reads without a unique V-gene family were dropped. A later analysis removed 600 or so highly shared, low-generation-probability nucleotide sequences to deal with suspected cross-contamination and a sequencing artifact. In a later analysis, a clonal expansion index for each public chain was calculated from normalized within-repertoire ranks of inferred template counts. Generation probabilities in a later analysis came from a VDJ recombination model fitted to out-of-frame rearrangements, and those results were checked against IGoR. In a later analysis, hypergeometric tests were used to score TCR-TCR, TCR-HLA and TCR-CMV co-occurrence, with a repertoire-size bias correction applied to TCR pairs. To estimate false discovery rates, a later analysis permuted the HLA or CMV assignments 20 times. A later analysis grouped co-occurring TCRs with DBSCAN, adding TCRdist sequence similarity when clustering within HLA-allele-positive subsets. Co-occurrence clustering excluded repertoires with fewer than 30,000 or more than 120,000 public chains, plus five with anomalous nucleotide sharing. TCRdb obtained this table from immuneACCESS and retained in-frame rearrangements with V and J assigned. These tables miss some clones; where compared with another copy, unresolved V genes account for less than half of the shortfall, and the remainder is unexplained. V and J calls and clone size come straight from that table; D and trimming were deduced from the DNA. For this sample there are around 110,000 clones; approximately 78% appear just once. The top ten constitute 22% of the sample.

The CDR3 starts with the cysteine, ends with the phenylalanine, and has 15 residues. Here the CDR3 DNA is all that survives: 45 bases in frame from base 1. The cohort comprised some 730 healthy bone marrow donors. At the time of sampling, every cohort member was nominally healthy, though immune exposures that went unrecorded were likely present. The donor was CMV seropositive and belonged to the group of more than 250 seropositive cohort members. A peripheral blood sample was collected from each donor, and TCR beta sequencing was performed on peripheral blood mononuclear cells. Genomic DNA extraction from the blood cell samples was performed with the Qiagen DNeasy Blood Extraction Kit.

The material sequenced was PBMCs. The sequence links TRBV21-1 to TRBJ1-5; TRBD1 was called by the table and not checked on the DNA. TRBV21-1 is labeled a pseudogene. This clonotype was obtained from a man in his thirties or forties in good health and CMV-seropositive. The nucleotide sequence is given as TGTGCCAGCAGCGGGCACAGGGGGCACAATCAGCCCCAGCATTTT. Translated, it reads CASSGHRGHNQPQHF.